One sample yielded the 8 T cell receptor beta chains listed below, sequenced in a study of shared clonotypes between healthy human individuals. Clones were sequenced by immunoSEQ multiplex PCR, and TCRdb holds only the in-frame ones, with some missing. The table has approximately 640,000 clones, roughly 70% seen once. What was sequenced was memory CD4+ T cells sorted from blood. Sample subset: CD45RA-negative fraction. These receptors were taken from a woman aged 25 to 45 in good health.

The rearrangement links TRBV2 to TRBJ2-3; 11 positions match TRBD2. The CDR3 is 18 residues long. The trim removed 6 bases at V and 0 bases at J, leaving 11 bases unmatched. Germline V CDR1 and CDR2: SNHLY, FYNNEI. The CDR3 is CASSSGTSGRASTDTQYF. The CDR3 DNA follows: TGTGCCAGCAGCTCCGGGACTAGCGGCCGTGCTAGCACAGATACGCAGTATTTT.

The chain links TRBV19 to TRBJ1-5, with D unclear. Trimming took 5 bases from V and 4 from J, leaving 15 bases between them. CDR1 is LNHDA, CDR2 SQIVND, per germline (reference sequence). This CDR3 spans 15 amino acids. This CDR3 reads CASSPLLGGNQPQHF. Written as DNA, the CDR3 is TGTGCCAGTAGTCCTCTCTTGGGTGGGAATCAGCCCCAGCATTTT.

The CDR3 coding sequence is TGTGCCAGTAGAGGTCTTGCAACTAATGAAAAACTGTTTTTT. As protein: CASRGLATNEKLFF. This chain links TRBV19 with TRBJ1-4; D is unresolved. Trimming took off 6 bases at V and 0 bases at J, with 8 bases between the two ends. There are 14 residues in the CDR3. Germline assignment: CDR1 LNHDA and CDR2 SQIVND (reference sequence).

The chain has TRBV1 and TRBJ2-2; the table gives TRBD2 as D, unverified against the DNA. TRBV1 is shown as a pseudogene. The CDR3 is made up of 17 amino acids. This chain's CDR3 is CTSIQGLAGVNTGELFF. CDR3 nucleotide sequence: TGCACCAGCATCCAGGGACTAGCGGGGGTTAACACCGGGGAGCTGTTTTTT.

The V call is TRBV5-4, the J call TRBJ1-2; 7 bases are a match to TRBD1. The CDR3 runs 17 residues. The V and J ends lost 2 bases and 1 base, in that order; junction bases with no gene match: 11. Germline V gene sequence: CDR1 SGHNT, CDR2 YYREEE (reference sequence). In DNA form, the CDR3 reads TGTGCCAGCAGCTTAGAAACTCACAGGGGCCTTAACTATGGCTACACCTTC. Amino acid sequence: CASSLETHRGLNYGYTF.

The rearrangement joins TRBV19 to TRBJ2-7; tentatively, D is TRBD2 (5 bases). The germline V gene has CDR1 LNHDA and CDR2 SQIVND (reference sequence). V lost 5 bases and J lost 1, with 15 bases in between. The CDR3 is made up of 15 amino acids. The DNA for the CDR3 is TGTGCCAGTAGTCCTCTCGGACTCTCTTCCTACGAGCAGTACTTC. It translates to CASSPLGLSSYEQYF.

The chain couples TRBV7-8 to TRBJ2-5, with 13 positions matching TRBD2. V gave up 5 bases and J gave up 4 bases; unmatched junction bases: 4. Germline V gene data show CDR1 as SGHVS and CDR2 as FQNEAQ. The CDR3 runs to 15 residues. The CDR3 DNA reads TGTGCCAGCAGCGCCGGACTAGCGGGAGCAGAGACCCAGTACTTC. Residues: CASSAGLAGAETQYF.

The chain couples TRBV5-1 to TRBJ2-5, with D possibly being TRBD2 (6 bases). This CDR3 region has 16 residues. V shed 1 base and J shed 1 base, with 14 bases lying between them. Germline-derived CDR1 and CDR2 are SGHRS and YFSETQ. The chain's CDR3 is CASSLSGLTSQETQYF. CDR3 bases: TGCGCCAGCAGCTTGTCAGGACTAACCTCCCAAGAGACCCAGTACTTC.